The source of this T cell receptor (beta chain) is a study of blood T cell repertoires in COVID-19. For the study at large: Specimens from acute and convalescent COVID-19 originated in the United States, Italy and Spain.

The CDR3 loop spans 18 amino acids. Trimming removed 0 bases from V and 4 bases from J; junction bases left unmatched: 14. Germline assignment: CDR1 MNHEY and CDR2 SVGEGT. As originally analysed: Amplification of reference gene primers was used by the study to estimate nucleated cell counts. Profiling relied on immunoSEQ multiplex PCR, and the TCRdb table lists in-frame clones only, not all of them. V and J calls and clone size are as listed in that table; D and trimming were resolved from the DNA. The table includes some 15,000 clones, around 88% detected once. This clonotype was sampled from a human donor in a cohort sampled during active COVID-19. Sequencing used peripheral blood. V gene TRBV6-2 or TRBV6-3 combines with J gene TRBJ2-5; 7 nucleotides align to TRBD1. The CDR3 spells CASSYSTSNRGLRETQYF. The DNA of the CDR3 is TGTGCCAGCAGTTACTCAACTTCGAACAGGGGTTTACGAGAGACCCAGTACTTC.